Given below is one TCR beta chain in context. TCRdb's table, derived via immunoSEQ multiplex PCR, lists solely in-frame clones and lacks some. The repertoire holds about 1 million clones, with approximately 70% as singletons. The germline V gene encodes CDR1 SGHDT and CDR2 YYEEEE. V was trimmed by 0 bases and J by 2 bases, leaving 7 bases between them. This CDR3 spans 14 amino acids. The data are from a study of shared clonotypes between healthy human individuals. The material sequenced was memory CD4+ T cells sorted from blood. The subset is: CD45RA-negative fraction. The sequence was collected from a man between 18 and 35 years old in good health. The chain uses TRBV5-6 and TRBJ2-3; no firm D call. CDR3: CASSLGRNTDTQYF. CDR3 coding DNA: TGTGCCAGCAGCTTGGGTCGTAACACAGATACGCAGTATTTT.